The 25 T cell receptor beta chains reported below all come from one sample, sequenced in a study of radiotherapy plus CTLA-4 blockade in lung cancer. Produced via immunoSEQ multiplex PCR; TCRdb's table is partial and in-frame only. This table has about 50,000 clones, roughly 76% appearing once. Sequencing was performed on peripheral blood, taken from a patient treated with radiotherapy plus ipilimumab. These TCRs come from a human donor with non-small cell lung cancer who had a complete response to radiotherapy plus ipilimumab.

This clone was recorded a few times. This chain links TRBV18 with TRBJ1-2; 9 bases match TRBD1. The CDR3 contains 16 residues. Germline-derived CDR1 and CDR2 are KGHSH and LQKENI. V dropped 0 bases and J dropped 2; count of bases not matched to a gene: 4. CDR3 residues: CASSPPIGQGNYGYTF. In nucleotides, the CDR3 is TGTGCCAGCTCACCACCGATAGGACAGGGGAACTATGGCTACACCTTC.

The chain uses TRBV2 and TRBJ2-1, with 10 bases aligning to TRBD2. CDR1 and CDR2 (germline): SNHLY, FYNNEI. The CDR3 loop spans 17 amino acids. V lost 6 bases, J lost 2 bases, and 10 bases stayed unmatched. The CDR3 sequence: CASSPRESGRAYNEQFF. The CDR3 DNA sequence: TGTGCCAGCAGCCCCAGGGAAAGCGGGAGGGCCTACAATGAGCAGTTCTTC.

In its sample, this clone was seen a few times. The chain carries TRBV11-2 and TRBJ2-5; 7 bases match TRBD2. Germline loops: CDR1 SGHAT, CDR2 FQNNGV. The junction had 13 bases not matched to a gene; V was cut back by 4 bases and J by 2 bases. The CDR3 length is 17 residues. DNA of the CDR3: TGTGCCAGCAGCTCTCCAAGGGAGGGGATCCGACAAGAGACCCAGTACTTC. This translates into CASSSPREGIRQETQYF.

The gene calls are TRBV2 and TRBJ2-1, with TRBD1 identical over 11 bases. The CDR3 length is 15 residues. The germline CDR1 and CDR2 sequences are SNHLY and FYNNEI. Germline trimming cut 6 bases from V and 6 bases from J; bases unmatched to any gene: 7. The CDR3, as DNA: TGTGCCAGCAGCCGGACAGGGGGCAATGGCAATGAGCAGTTCTTC. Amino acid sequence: CASSRTGGNGNEQFF.

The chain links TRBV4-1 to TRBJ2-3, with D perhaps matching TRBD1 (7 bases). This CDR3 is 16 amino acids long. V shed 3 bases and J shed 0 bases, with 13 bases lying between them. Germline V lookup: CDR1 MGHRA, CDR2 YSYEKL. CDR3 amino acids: CASSQATGTSTDTQYF. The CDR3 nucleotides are TGCGCCAGCAGCCAGGCGACAGGGACTAGCACAGATACGCAGTATTTT.

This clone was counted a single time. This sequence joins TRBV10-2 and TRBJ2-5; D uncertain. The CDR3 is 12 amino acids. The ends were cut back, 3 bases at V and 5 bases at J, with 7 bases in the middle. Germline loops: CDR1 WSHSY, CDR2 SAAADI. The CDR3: CASSDVGETQYF. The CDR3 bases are TGCGCCAGCAGTGACGTCGGGGAGACCCAGTACTTC.

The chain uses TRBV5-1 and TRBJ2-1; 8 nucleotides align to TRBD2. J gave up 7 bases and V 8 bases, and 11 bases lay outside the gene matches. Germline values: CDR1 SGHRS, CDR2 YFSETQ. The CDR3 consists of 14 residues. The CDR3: CASKRESPRNEQFF. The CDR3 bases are TGCGCCAGTAAGCGGGAGAGCCCCAGGAATGAGCAGTTCTTC. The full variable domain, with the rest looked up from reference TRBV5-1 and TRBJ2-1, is KAGVTQTPRYLIKTRGQQVTLSCSPISGHRSVSWYQQTPGQGLQFLFEYFSETQRNKGNFPGRFSGRQFSNSRSEMNVSTLELGDSALYLCASKRESPRNEQFFGPGTRLTVL.

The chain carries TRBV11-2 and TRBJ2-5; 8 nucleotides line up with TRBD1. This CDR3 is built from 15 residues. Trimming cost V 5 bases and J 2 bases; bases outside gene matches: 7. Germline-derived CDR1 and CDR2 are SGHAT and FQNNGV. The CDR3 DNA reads TGTGCCAGCAGCCCGCGACAGGGGAGGCAAGAGACCCAGTACTTC. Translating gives CASSPRQGRQETQYF.

The CDR3 DNA is TGTGCCAGTAGCGAGAGCTCCTACAATGAGCAGTTCTTC. It translates to CASSESSYNEQFF. The chain carries TRBV11-2 and TRBJ2-1; D might be TRBD2 (5 bases). The CDR3 runs to 13 residues. The V and J ends lost 9 bases and 0 bases respectively, with 9 bases between them. Germline V gives CDR1 SGHAT, CDR2 FQNNGV.

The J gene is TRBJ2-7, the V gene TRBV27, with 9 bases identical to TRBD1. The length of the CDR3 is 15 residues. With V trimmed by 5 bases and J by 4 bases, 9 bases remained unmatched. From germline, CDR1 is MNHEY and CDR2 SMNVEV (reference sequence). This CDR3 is CASSPKWDRAYEQYF. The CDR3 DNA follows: TGTGCCAGCAGTCCTAAATGGGACAGGGCGTACGAGCAGTACTTC.

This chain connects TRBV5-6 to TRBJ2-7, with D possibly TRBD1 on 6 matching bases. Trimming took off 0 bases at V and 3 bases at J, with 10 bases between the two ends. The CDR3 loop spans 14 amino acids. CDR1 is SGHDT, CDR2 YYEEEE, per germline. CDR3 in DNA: TGTGCCAGCAGCTTGGTAGGACAGAGCTACGAGCAGTACTTC. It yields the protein CASSLVGQSYEQYF.

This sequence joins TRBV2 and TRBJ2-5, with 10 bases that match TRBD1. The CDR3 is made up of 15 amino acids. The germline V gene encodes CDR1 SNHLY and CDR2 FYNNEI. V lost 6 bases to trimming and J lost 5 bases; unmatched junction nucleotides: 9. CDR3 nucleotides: TGTGCCAGCAGCCCCGACAGGGGGCGTCGGGAGACCCAGTACTTC. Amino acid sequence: CASSPDRGRRETQYF.

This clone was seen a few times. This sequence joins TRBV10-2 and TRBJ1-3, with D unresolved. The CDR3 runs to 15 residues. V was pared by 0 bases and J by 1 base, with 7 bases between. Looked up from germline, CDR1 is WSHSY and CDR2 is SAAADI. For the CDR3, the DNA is TGCGCCAGCAGTGAGTCGGGAGGGTCTGGAAACACCATATATTTT. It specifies CASSESGGSGNTIYF.

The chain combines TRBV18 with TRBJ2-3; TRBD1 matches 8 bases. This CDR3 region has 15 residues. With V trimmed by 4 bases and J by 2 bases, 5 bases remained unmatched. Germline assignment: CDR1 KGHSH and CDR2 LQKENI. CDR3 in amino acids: CASSQQGVPTDTQYF. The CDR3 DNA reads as TGTGCCAGCTCACAACAGGGGGTACCCACAGATACGCAGTATTTT.

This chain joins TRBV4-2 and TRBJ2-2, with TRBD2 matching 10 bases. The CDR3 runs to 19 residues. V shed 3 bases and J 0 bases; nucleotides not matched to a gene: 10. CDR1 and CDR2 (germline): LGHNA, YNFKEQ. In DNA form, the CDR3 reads TGTGCCAGCAGCCATGACGGACTAGCGGCCATTACGAACACCGGGGAGCTGTTTTTT. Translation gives CASSHDGLAAITNTGELFF.

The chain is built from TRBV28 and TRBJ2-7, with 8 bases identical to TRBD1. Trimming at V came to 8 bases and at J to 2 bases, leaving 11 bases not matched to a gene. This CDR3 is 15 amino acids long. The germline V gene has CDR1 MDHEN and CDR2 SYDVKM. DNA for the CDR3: TGTGCCAGCTTATTTGCCGGGACAGGTGCCTACGAGCAGTACTTC. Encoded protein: CASLFAGTGAYEQYF.

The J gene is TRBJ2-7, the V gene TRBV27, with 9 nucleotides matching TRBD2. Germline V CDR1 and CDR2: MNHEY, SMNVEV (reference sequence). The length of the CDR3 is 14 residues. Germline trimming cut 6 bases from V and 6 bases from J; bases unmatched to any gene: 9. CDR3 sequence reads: CASRNSGSRFEQYF. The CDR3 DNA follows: TGTGCCAGCAGAAATAGCGGGAGTAGGTTCGAGCAGTACTTC.

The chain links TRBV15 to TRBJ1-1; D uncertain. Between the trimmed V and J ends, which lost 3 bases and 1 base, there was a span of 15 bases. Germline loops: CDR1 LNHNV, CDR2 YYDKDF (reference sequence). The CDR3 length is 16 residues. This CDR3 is CATSSYLSVSNTEAFF. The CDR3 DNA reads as TGTGCCACCAGCAGTTATTTATCGGTCTCGAACACTGAAGCTTTCTTT.

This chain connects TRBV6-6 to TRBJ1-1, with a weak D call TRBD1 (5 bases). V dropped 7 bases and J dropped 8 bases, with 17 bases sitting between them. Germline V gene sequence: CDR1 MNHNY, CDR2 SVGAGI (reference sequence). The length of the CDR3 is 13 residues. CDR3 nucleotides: TGTGCCAGCACCAAAGGGGTCACGGAAGAAGCTTTCTTT. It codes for CASTKGVTEEAFF.

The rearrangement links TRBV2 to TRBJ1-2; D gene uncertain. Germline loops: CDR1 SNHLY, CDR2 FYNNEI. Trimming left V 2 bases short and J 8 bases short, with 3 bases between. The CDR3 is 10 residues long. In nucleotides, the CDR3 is TGTGCCAGCAGTGAACCGGGCTACACCTTC. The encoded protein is CASSEPGYTF.

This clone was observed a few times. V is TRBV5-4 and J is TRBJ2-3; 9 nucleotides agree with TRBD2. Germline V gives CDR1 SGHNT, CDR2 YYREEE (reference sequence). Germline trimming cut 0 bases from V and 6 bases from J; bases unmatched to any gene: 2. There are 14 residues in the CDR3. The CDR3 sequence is CASSLGSGSDTQYF. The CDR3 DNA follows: TGTGCCAGCAGCTTGGGTAGCGGGAGTGATACGCAGTATTTT.

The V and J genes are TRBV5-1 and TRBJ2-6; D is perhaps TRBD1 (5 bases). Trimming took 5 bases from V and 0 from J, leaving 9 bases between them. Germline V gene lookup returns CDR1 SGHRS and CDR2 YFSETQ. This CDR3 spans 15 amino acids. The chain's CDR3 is CASSYDSSGANVLTF. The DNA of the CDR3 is TGCGCCAGCAGTTATGACAGCTCTGGGGCCAACGTCCTGACTTTC.

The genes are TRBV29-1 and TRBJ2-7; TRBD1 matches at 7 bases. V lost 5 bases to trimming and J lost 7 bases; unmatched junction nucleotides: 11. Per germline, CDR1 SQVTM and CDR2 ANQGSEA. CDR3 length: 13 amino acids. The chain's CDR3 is CSVIANRGREQYF. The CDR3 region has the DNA TGCAGCGTTATTGCCAACAGGGGTAGGGAGCAGTACTTC.

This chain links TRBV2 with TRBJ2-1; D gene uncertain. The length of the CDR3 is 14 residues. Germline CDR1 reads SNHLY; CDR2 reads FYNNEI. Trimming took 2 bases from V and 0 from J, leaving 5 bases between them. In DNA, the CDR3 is TGTGCCAGCAGTGAAATGAGCTCCTACAATGAGCAGTTCTTC. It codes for CASSEMSSYNEQFF. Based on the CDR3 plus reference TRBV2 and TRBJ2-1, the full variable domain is EPEVTQTPSHQVTQMGQEVILRCVPISNHLYFYWYRQILGQKVEFLVSFYNNEISEKSEIFDDQFSVERPDGSNFTLKIRSTKLEDSAMYFCASSEMSSYNEQFFGPGTRLTVL.

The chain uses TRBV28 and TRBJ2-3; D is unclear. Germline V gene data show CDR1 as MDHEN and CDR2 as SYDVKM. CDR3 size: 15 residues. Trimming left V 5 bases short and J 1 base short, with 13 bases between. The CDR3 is CASSTRLGGTDTQYF. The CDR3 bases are TGTGCCAGCAGTACCAGACTCGGAGGCACAGATACGCAGTATTTT.